These 3 T cell receptor beta chains came from one sample sequenced in a study of shared clonotypes between healthy human individuals. CD45RO-negative, CCR7-selected cells formed the naive CD8 fraction, which excluded terminally differentiated effector memory CD45RA+ cells. Some clones are missing from TCRdb's copy, which holds only in-frame ones; the method was immunoSEQ multiplex PCR. Of some 2 million clones listed, about 95% were seen once; the top ten hold roughly 1%. What was sequenced was naive CD8+ T cells sorted from blood. The source is a man between 18 and 29 years old in good health.

The rearrangement uses TRBV28 and TRBJ1-2; D remains unclear. Germline loops: CDR1 MDHEN, CDR2 SYDVKM. CDR3 length equals 14 residues. V was cut by 1 base and J by 8 bases, with 14 bases left in between. This CDR3 is CASSLFGQSTGYTF. CDR3 bases: TGTGCCAGCAGTTTATTTGGTCAGTCAACGGGCTACACCTTC.

This chain connects TRBV7-6 to TRBJ1-3, with TRBD1 as a possible D gene (5 bases). V lost 1 base, J lost 0 bases, and 7 bases lay in between. Per germline, CDR1 SGHVS and CDR2 FNYEAQ. This CDR3 has 15 amino acids. The CDR3 nucleotides read TGTGCCAGCAGCTTAGATGACAGCTCTGGAAACACCATATATTTT. It yields the protein CASSLDDSSGNTIYF. Filled out from reference TRBV7-6 and TRBJ1-3, the complete variable domain reads GAGVSQSPRYKVTKRGQDVALRCDPISGHVSLYWYRQALGQGPEFLTYFNYEAQQDKSGLPNDRFSAERPEGSISTLTIQRTEQRDSAMYRCASSLDDSSGNTIYFGEGSWLTVV.

V gene TRBV9 combines with J gene TRBJ2-1, with no clear D. The CDR3 extends over 12 amino acids. Germline lookup yields CDR1 SGDLS and CDR2 YYNGEE. V was clipped by 4 bases and J by 5 bases, with 7 bases between them. The CDR3 protein is CASSSNDNEQFF. The CDR3 nucleotides are TGTGCCAGCAGCTCGAACGACAATGAGCAGTTCTTC.